This T cell receptor (beta chain) was documented in a study of Graves' ophthalmopathy and Graves' hyperthyroidism. Study observations and caveats: It was with roughly 71% sensitivity and roughly 75% specificity that the model predicted ophthalmopathy progression.

Details on this clonotype: Its antigen is currently unknown.

This CDR3 is built from 15 residues. Germline V gene data show CDR1 as SGHDT and CDR2 as YYEEEE. Trimming pared 2 bases from V and 7 bases from J, leaving 15 bases between. Researchers took RNA transcripts and amplified TCR beta CDR3 regions from them. Following a first-round RT-PCR that used HTBI primers, a second-round multiplex PCR was carried out. From the multiplex PCR reads, TCRdb called clonotypes with MiXCR, one entry per CDR3 protein. There are about 400,000 distinct CDR3 sequences in the sample; roughly 21% occur only once, and roughly 3% lies in the top ten. The rearrangement uses TRBV5-6 and TRBJ2-2; D may match TRBD1 or TRBD2 (5 bases each). Material: peripheral blood. The origin of this receptor is a young woman with stable Graves' hyperthyroidism. In nucleotides, the CDR3 is TGTGCCAGCAGCTTAGACGCCGGGGCCGGCGGGGAGCTGTTTTTT. It specifies CASSLDAGAGGELFF.